A single count supports the clone carrying this T cell receptor beta chain. Its specificity is unknown. Here immunoSEQ multiplex PCR was the method, and the copy in TCRdb shows in-frame clones only, minus some. The sample gives 190,000 or so clones, around 81% of which show up once; 2.8% is in the top ten. The sample originates from a study of cytomegalovirus exposure and HLA in healthy donors. Germline-derived CDR1 and CDR2 are MNHEY and SVGAGI. This CDR3 region has 12 residues. Trimming took off 8 bases at V and 7 bases at J, with 11 bases between the two ends. Notes on the study in general: A subsequent analysis found that TCR clusters from the first cohort also tended to co-occur in the 120 or so validation repertoires, with 90% to 95% of cluster scores above 0.

This chain joins TRBV6-5 and TRBJ2-2; no clear D gene. The sequenced material came from PBMCs. The TCR sequence derives from a woman in her late teens or twenties in good health and CMV-seropositive. CDR3 in amino acids: CASGLRGGELFF. CDR3 bases: TGTGCCAGCGGGTTACGAGGCGGGGAGCTGTTTTTT.